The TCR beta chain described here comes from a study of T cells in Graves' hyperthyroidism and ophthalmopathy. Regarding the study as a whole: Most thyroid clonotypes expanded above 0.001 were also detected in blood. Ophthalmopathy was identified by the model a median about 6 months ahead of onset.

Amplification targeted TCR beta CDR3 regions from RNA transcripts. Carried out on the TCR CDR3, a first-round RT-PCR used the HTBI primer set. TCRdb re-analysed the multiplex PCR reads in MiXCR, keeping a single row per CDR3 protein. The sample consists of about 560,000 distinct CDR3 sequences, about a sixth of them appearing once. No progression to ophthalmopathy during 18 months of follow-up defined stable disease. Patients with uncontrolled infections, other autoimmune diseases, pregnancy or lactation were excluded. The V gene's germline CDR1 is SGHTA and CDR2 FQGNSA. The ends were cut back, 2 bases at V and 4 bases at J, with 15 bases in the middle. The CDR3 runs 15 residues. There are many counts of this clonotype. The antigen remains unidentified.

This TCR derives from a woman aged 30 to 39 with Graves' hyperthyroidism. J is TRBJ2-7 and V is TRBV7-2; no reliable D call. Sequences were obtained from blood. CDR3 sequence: CASSLYFKPIYEQYF. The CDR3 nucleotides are TGTGCCAGCAGCTTATATTTCAAGCCAATTTACGAGCAGTACTTC.